Included here is one T cell receptor (beta chain) sequence, with context. It was version v3.0 of the immunoSEQ assay that was run at survey level. Libraries were prepared by immunoSEQ multiplex PCR; TCRdb keeps only in-frame clonotypes and omits some of them. The table lists about 32,000 clones, 85% to 95% of them singletons. Between the trimmed V and J ends, which lost 1 base and 1 base, there was a span of 4 bases. CDR3 length: 13 amino acids. Per the germline V gene, CDR1 is SEHNR and CDR2 is FQNEAQ (reference sequence). This record belongs to a study of long-term antiretroviral therapy in people with HIV.

Here the sequenced sample was unsorted PBMCs, taken 4.1 years after starting antiretroviral therapy. The sequence came from a woman between 45 and 60 years old with HIV. The chain has TRBV7-9 and TRBJ1-1; D call uncertain. CDR3 sequence: CASSLVKNTEAFF. The CDR3 DNA sequence: TGTGCCAGCAGCTTAGTAAAGAACACTGAAGCTTTCTTT.